The rows below give T cell receptor beta chains drawn from one sample of a study of radiotherapy plus CTLA-4 blockade in lung cancer. This table comes from immunoSEQ multiplex PCR, and its TCRdb copy is limited to in-frame clones, with some not included. The table has approximately 38,000 clones, 65% to 90% seen once. Here the sequenced sample was peripheral blood, taken from a patient treated with radiotherapy plus ipilimumab. These receptors were obtained from a human donor with non-small cell lung cancer whose response to radiotherapy plus ipilimumab could not be evaluated. Both conserved end residues are part of each CDR3. A D gene is named only where the DNA matches it firmly. Clone size is not always given. Where it is, it says once, few, many or a class for expanded clones.

v_gene: TRBV28; d_gene: -; abundance: -; j_gene: TRBJ1-1; CDR3aa: CASSRTAKAFF; CDR3nt: TGTGCCAGCAGTCGGACAGCAAAAGCTTTCTTT
v_gene: TRBV27; d_gene: -; abundance: -; j_gene: TRBJ2-7; CDR3aa: CASSLYPGYEQYF; CDR3nt: TGTGCCAGCAGTTTATACCCGGGGTACGAGCAGTACTTC
v_gene: TRBV13; d_gene: -; abundance: -; j_gene: TRBJ2-1; CDR3aa: CASSFEGSSYNEQFF; CDR3nt: TGTGCCAGCAGCTTTGAGGGTAGCTCCTACAATGAGCAGTTCTTC
v_gene: TRBV28; d_gene: TRBD1; abundance: -; j_gene: TRBJ2-7; CDR3aa: CASSLFWRQGSYEQYF; CDR3nt: TGTGCCAGCAGTTTATTCTGGAGACAGGGGTCCTACGAGCAGTACTTC
v_gene: TRBV29-1; d_gene: TRBD1; abundance: -; j_gene: TRBJ1-1; CDR3aa: CSGGQGVAEAFF; CDR3nt: TGCAGCGGTGGACAGGGTGTCGCTGAAGCTTTCTTT
v_gene: TRBV9; d_gene: -; abundance: -; j_gene: TRBJ1-2; CDR3aa: CASTRTDFFNYGYTF; CDR3nt: TGTGCCAGCACTCGGACAGATTTTTTTAACTATGGCTACACCTTC
v_gene: TRBV10-2; d_gene: -; abundance: -; j_gene: TRBJ1-6; CDR3aa: CASRDAVNSPLHF; CDR3nt: TGCGCCAGCAGAGATGCAGTTAATTCACCCCTCCACTTT
v_gene: TRBV5-4; d_gene: TRBD2; abundance: hyperexpanded; j_gene: TRBJ2-2; CDR3aa: CASSISGVVTGELFF; CDR3nt: TGTGCCAGCAGCATTAGCGGGGTGGTAACCGGGGAGCTGTTTTTT
v_gene: TRBV5-6; d_gene: TRBD2; abundance: once; j_gene: TRBJ2-1; CDR3aa: CASSLAGSGRAGGEQFF; CDR3nt: TGTGCCAGCAGCTTGGCGGGTAGCGGGAGGGCCGGGGGCGAGCAGTTCTTC
v_gene: TRBV6-4; d_gene: -; abundance: once; j_gene: TRBJ2-2; CDR3aa: CASSAATGTTGELFF; CDR3nt: TGTGCCAGCAGTGCTGCAACAGGGACCACCGGGGAGCTGTTTTTT
v_gene: TRBV7-2; d_gene: -; abundance: -; j_gene: TRBJ2-7; CDR3aa: CASSLVRGSYEQYF; CDR3nt: TGTGCCAGCAGCTTAGTTCGCGGCTCCTACGAGCAGTACTTC
v_gene: TRBV7-9; d_gene: -; abundance: -; j_gene: TRBJ1-4; CDR3aa: CASNVLGPSNEKLFF; CDR3nt: TGTGCCAGCAACGTCCTTGGGCCCAGTAATGAAAAACTGTTTTTT
v_gene: TRBV6-6; d_gene: -; abundance: once; j_gene: TRBJ2-7; CDR3aa: CASSSFRAYEQYF; CDR3nt: TGTGCCAGCAGTTCTTTCCGTGCCTACGAGCAGTACTTC
v_gene: TRBV6-5; d_gene: TRBD1; abundance: -; j_gene: TRBJ1-1; CDR3aa: CASSPTDRTNTEAFF; CDR3nt: TGTGCCAGCAGTCCAACGGACAGGACGAACACTGAAGCTTTCTTT
v_gene: TRBV19; d_gene: -; abundance: -; j_gene: TRBJ1-5; CDR3aa: CASTGFGQPQHF; CDR3nt: TGTGCCAGTACGGGGTTCGGGCAGCCCCAGCATTTT
v_gene: TRBV5-1; d_gene: -; abundance: once; j_gene: TRBJ2-1; CDR3aa: CASSPWGRDEQFF; CDR3nt: TGCGCCAGCAGCCCCTGGGGCCGGGATGAGCAGTTCTTC
v_gene: TRBV5-1; d_gene: TRBD1; abundance: -; j_gene: TRBJ1-5; CDR3aa: CASSKEGAPNQPQHF; CDR3nt: TGCGCCAGCAGCAAAGAGGGGGCGCCCAATCAGCCCCAGCATTTT
v_gene: TRBV29-1; d_gene: -; abundance: -; j_gene: TRBJ1-2; CDR3aa: CTAEGLGYGYTF; CDR3nt: TGCACCGCGGAGGGGTTGGGTTATGGCTACACCTTC
v_gene: TRBV6-5; d_gene: -; abundance: once; j_gene: TRBJ2-3; CDR3aa: CASSYLWSSTDTQYF; CDR3nt: TGTGCCAGCAGTTACCTCTGGAGTAGCACAGATACGCAGTATTTT
v_gene: TRBV4-3; d_gene: TRBD1; abundance: -; j_gene: TRBJ1-5; CDR3aa: CASSQDRTGAQPQHF; CDR3nt: TGCGCCAGCAGCCAAGATCGGACAGGGGCTCAGCCCCAGCATTTT
v_gene: TRBV27; d_gene: TRBD2; abundance: -; j_gene: TRBJ2-7; CDR3aa: CASSLVAGGPHEQYF; CDR3nt: TGTGCCAGCAGTTTAGTGGCGGGAGGGCCCCACGAGCAGTACTTC
v_gene: TRBV18; d_gene: -; abundance: -; j_gene: TRBJ1-5; CDR3aa: CASSPDRNQPQHF; CDR3nt: TGTGCCAGCTCACCTGACAGGAATCAGCCCCAGCATTTT
v_gene: TRBV21-1; d_gene: -; abundance: -; j_gene: TRBJ2-2; CDR3aa: CASSKRGVTSGSTAGTGELFF; CDR3nt: TGTGCCAGCAGCAAAAGGGGCGTGACTAGCGGGAGTACAGCTGGCACCGGGGAGCTGTTTTTT
v_gene: TRBV6-1; d_gene: -; abundance: -; j_gene: TRBJ2-6; CDR3aa: CASTSSGANVLTF; CDR3nt: TGTGCCAGCACGAGCTCTGGGGCCAACGTCCTGACTTTC
v_gene: TRBV28; d_gene: TRBD1; abundance: -; j_gene: TRBJ1-2; CDR3aa: CASSFNRGLGNYGHTF; CDR3nt: TGTGCCAGCAGTTTTAACAGGGGGCTAGGAAACTATGGCCACACCTTC
v_gene: TRBV6-1; d_gene: TRBD2; abundance: -; j_gene: TRBJ2-7; CDR3aa: CATRGGGRSPYEQYF; CDR3nt: TGTGCCACCCGAGGTGGCGGGAGGTCCCCCTACGAGCAGTACTTC
v_gene: TRBV19; d_gene: TRBD1; abundance: -; j_gene: TRBJ1-2; CDR3aa: CASSNDRGNYGYTF; CDR3nt: TGTGCCAGTAGTAATGACAGGGGAAACTATGGCTACACCTTC
v_gene: TRBV4-3; d_gene: -; abundance: -; j_gene: TRBJ2-1; CDR3aa: CASSQVGVGSYNEQFF; CDR3nt: TGCGCCAGCAGCCAAGTCGGGGTGGGATCCTACAATGAGCAGTTCTTC
v_gene: TRBV10-2; d_gene: -; abundance: -; j_gene: TRBJ2-3; CDR3aa: CASSEINTFVTDTQYF; CDR3nt: TGCGCCAGCAGTGAAATAAACACCTTCGTCACAGATACGCAGTATTTT
v_gene: TRBV4-3; d_gene: -; abundance: -; j_gene: TRBJ1-4; CDR3aa: CASSPSAGAPNEKLFF; CDR3nt: TGCGCCAGCAGTCCCTCCGCGGGGGCCCCTAATGAAAAACTGTTTTTT
v_gene: TRBV6-6; d_gene: -; abundance: -; j_gene: TRBJ1-6; CDR3aa: CASSYAQGVRNSPLHF; CDR3nt: TGTGCCAGCAGTTACGCACAGGGTGTTCGCAATTCACCCCTCCACTTT
v_gene: TRBV6-1; d_gene: TRBD2; abundance: -; j_gene: TRBJ2-7; CDR3aa: CASRGLVLYEQYF; CDR3nt: TGTGCCAGCAGGGGACTAGTTCTCTACGAGCAGTACTTC
v_gene: TRBV11-3; d_gene: -; abundance: -; j_gene: TRBJ2-3; CDR3aa: CASSSGPSGTLYF; CDR3nt: TGTGCCAGCAGCTCTGGACCGTCAGGGACTCTGTATTTT
v_gene: TRBV6-1; d_gene: -; abundance: -; j_gene: TRBJ2-7; CDR3aa: CASSELTGHYEQYF; CDR3nt: TGTGCCAGCAGTGAGTTGACAGGCCACTACGAGCAGTACTTC
v_gene: TRBV7-9; d_gene: -; abundance: -; j_gene: TRBJ1-1; CDR3aa: CASGGARGTEAFF; CDR3nt: TGTGCCAGCGGGGGGGCGCGGGGCACTGAAGCTTTCTTT
v_gene: TRBV5-1; d_gene: -; abundance: -; j_gene: TRBJ2-5; CDR3aa: CASSLGTAREETQYF; CDR3nt: TGCGCCAGCAGCTTGGGGACCGCGAGGGAAGAGACCCAGTACTTC
v_gene: TRBV29-1; d_gene: TRBD1; abundance: -; j_gene: TRBJ1-1; CDR3aa: CSVNRGLGTEAFF; CDR3nt: TGCAGCGTAAACAGGGGGCTCGGCACTGAAGCTTTCTTT
v_gene: TRBV4-1; d_gene: -; abundance: -; j_gene: TRBJ1-6; CDR3aa: CASRNRANNSPLHF; CDR3nt: TGCGCCAGCAGAAACAGGGCCAATAATTCACCCCTCCACTTT
v_gene: TRBV4-1; d_gene: TRBD2; abundance: -; j_gene: TRBJ2-7; CDR3aa: CASSQEPLAGSLSSYEQYF; CDR3nt: TGCGCCAGCAGCCAAGAGCCCCTAGCGGGAAGCCTTAGCTCCTACGAGCAGTACTTC
v_gene: TRBV7-9; d_gene: TRBD2; abundance: few; j_gene: TRBJ2-5; CDR3aa: CASRLAGTSSQETQYF; CDR3nt: TGTGCCAGCAGATTAGCCGGGACTAGTTCCCAAGAGACCCAGTACTTC
v_gene: TRBV18; d_gene: TRBD1; abundance: -; j_gene: TRBJ2-2; CDR3aa: CASSPQGTGAGELFF; CDR3nt: TGTGCCAGCTCACCACAAGGGACAGGTGCCGGGGAGCTGTTTTTT
v_gene: TRBV7-8; d_gene: -; abundance: -; j_gene: TRBJ1-5; CDR3aa: CASSLVAGVVQPQHF; CDR3nt: TGTGCCAGCAGCTTAGTCGCAGGGGTGGTTCAGCCCCAGCATTTT
v_gene: TRBV5-4; d_gene: -; abundance: -; j_gene: TRBJ2-5; CDR3aa: CASSLEGRETQYF; CDR3nt: TGTGCCAGCAGCTTGGAGGGGCGGGAGACCCAGTACTTC
v_gene: TRBV11-2; d_gene: TRBD2; abundance: -; j_gene: TRBJ2-4; CDR3aa: CASSLVGLGGSEYAIQYF; CDR3nt: TGTGCCAGCAGCTTAGTGGGACTAGGTGGGTCAGAGTATGCCATTCAGTACTTC
v_gene: TRBV7-2; d_gene: TRBD2; abundance: -; j_gene: TRBJ2-7; CDR3aa: CASSFSAGETYEQYF; CDR3nt: TGTGCCAGCAGCTTTTCGGCGGGAGAAACCTACGAGCAGTACTTC
v_gene: TRBV6-4; d_gene: -; abundance: few; j_gene: TRBJ2-3; CDR3aa: CASSPRLDRDTQYF; CDR3nt: TGTGCCAGCAGTCCAAGACTAGACCGAGATACGCAGTATTTT